One sample yielded the 24 T cell receptor beta chains listed below, sequenced in a study of kidney transplant recipient with SARS-CoV-2 infection. Each CDR3 protein is one row after TCRdb ran MiXCR on the reads. The profile shows 250,000 or so distinct CDR3 sequences, 25% to 35% of them singletons. The material was a blood sample, obtained at baseline and between days 110 and 120 from a kidney transplant recipient. The receptor set was obtained from a young adult male patient who had COVID-19 and was a kidney transplant recipient. Certain T cells may be donor cells from the graft.

This clonotype was seen a handful of times. This could be a read error, since a much larger clone is one nucleotide away. V and J are TRBV11-2 and TRBJ1-1, with D possibly being TRBD1 (6 bases). This CDR3 is built from 16 residues. Germline CDR1 is SGHAT and CDR2 is FQNNGV. Trimming pared 4 bases from V and 2 bases from J, leaving 17 bases between. The CDR3 is CASSSKQGSGNTEAFF. The CDR3 DNA is TGTGCCAGCAGCTCCAAACAGGGCAGTGGAAACACTGAAGCTTTCTTT. The variable domain in full, with the rest retrieved from reference TRBV11-2 and TRBJ1-1, is EAGVAQSPRYKIIEKRQSVAFWCNPISGHATLYWYQQILGQGPKLLIQFQNNGVVDDSQLPKDRFSAERLKGVDSTLKIQPAKLEDSAVYLCASSSKQGSGNTEAFFGQGTRLTVV.

This clonotype was detected only a few times. The CDR3 region is CASSRHVGRRKTYGYTF. The CDR3 DNA is TGCGCCAGCAGCAGGCATGTAGGACGTCGAAAGACCTATGGCTACACCTTC. V gene TRBV4-3 combines with J gene TRBJ1-2; D not certain. The CDR3 totals 17 residues. The germline V gene has CDR1 LGHNA and CDR2 YSLEER. V lost 5 bases, J lost 4 bases, and 23 bases lay in between.

This clonotype was observed a few times. Given a much more abundant clone one base away, this may be a read error. This chain links TRBV6-5 with TRBJ1-3; 7 nucleotides agree with TRBD1. The V and J ends lost 7 bases and 8 bases, in that order; junction bases with no gene match: 11. Germline loops: CDR1 MNHEY, CDR2 SVGAGI. The CDR3 runs to 14 residues. DNA of the CDR3: TGTGCCAGCAATTCAATGACAGGGCCGGACACCATATATTTT. It codes for CASNSMTGPDTIYF.

The V and J genes are TRBV20-1 and TRBJ2-3; D remains ambiguous. The J call may be faulty, since TRBJ2-5 better matches the DNA end. Germline CDR1 DFQATT, CDR2 SNEGSKA (reference sequence). The length of the CDR3 is 15 residues. This CDR3 is CSAPTGWRLPETQYF. The CDR3 DNA is TGCAGTGCCCCGACCGGGTGGCGTCTTCCAGAGACCCAGTACTTC.

The sample holds many counts of this clonotype. The rearrangement joins TRBV20-1 to TRBJ1-5; no definite D call. Germline V gene sequence: CDR1 DFQATT, CDR2 SNEGSKA (reference sequence). The CDR3 runs 12 residues. The V and J ends lost 3 bases and 2 bases respectively, with 5 bases between them. The CDR3 coding sequence is TGCAGTGCTAGGACCGGCAATCAGCCCCAGCATTTT. Translation gives CSARTGNQPQHF.

This clonotype was recorded a few times. This chain links TRBV9 with TRBJ2-1; 12 nucleotides align to TRBD2. After removal of 4 bases from V and 6 bases from J, the junction contained 11 bases not matched to a gene. This CDR3 region has 17 residues. Germline CDR1 SGDLS, CDR2 YYNGEE. This chain's CDR3 is CASSPILTTSGSNEQFF. In nucleotides, the CDR3 is TGTGCCAGCAGCCCGATCCTCACGACTAGCGGGAGCAATGAGCAGTTCTTC.

About this clonotype: A much bigger clone sits one base away, suggesting this may be a read error. The chain uses TRBV6-6 and TRBJ1-6, with D hard to call. There are 12 residues in the CDR3. The germline CDR1 and CDR2 sequences are MNHNY and SVGAGI (reference sequence). The CDR3 nucleotides read TGTGCCGGCAGTTTTCAGAATTCACCCCTCCACTTT. Encoded protein: CAGSFQNSPLHF.

This clonotype was detected ten times or more. The CDR3, as DNA: TGTGCCAGCAGCCTCTTTAATGAGCAGTTCTTC. It specifies CASSLFNEQFF. The gene calls are TRBV7-2 and TRBJ2-1; no definite D call. V was pared by 5 bases and J by 7 bases, with 6 bases between. The CDR3 is 11 residues long. Germline V lookup: CDR1 SGHTA, CDR2 FQGNSA.

This clonotype was detected many times. The chain is built from TRBV2 and TRBJ1-5; D gene unclear. Trimming removed 8 bases at V and 5 bases at J, with 19 bases between. This CDR3 spans 15 amino acids. In germline, CDR1 is SNHLY, CDR2 FYNNEI. This CDR3 is CASAGGTRGHQPQHF. In nucleotides, the CDR3 is TGTGCCAGCGCCGGAGGCACCAGAGGACATCAGCCCCAGCATTTT.

This clonotype has at least ten counts. The CDR3 region is CASIFQGADGYTF. For the CDR3, the DNA is TGTGCCAGCATATTTCAGGGGGCAGATGGCTACACCTTC. The chain uses TRBV12-3 or TRBV12-4 and TRBJ1-2, with 8 nucleotides matching TRBD1. The V segment lost 7 bases and the J segment 6 bases; nucleotides outside the gene matches: 7. The CDR3 is made up of 13 amino acids.

This clonotype has at least ten counts. J is TRBJ2-5 and V is TRBV12-3 or TRBV12-4; 14 positions agree with TRBD2. V lost 6 bases to trimming and J lost 4 bases; unmatched junction nucleotides: 1. This CDR3 has 14 residues. CDR3 protein: CASRTSGGGETQYF. DNA for the CDR3: TGTGCCAGCAGGACTAGCGGGGGGGGAGAGACCCAGTACTTC.

This clonotype was counted many times. V usage is TRBV10-3 and J usage is TRBJ1-3, with D possibly matching TRBD1 (5 bases). Trimming removed 10 bases from V and 3 bases from J, with 28 bases in between. Looked up from germline, CDR1 is ENHRY and CDR2 is SYGVKD. The CDR3 runs to 18 residues. The CDR3 here is CASRRRIGAPLFGNTIYF. CDR3 nucleotide sequence: TGTGCCAGCCGCAGAAGAATAGGGGCGCCTCTTTTTGGAAACACCATATATTTT.

This clonotype showed up many times. The V call is TRBV19, the J call TRBJ1-1, with D unclear. The CDR3 covers 15 residues. V was clipped by 4 bases and J by 2 bases, with 14 bases between them. In germline, CDR1 is LNHDA, CDR2 SQIVND (reference sequence). The CDR3 protein is CASSRNYGDNTEAFF. In DNA, the CDR3 is TGTGCCAGTAGTAGGAACTACGGTGATAACACTGAAGCTTTCTTT.

This clonotype has more than one count but fewer than ten. This chain links TRBV11-1 with TRBJ2-1; D perhaps matches TRBD2 (5 bases). CDR3 length: 15 amino acids. Trimming pared 4 bases from V and 0 bases from J, leaving 10 bases between. Germline assignment: CDR1 SGHAT and CDR2 FQDESV (reference sequence). The CDR3 reads CASSSYSDSYNEQFF. The CDR3 DNA reads TGTGCCAGCAGCTCCTATAGCGACTCCTACAATGAGCAGTTCTTC.

This clonotype was seen ten or more times. V usage is TRBV9 and J usage is TRBJ2-1; 8 bases align to TRBD2. V was pared by 2 bases and J by 5 bases, with 12 bases of the junction left unmatched. This CDR3 comprises 17 residues. Looked up from germline, CDR1 is SGDLS and CDR2 is YYNGEE. The CDR3 DNA is TGTGCCAGCAGCGTCCAAGAACTAGCGGTAACTAACAATGAGCAGTTCTTC. Translated: CASSVQELAVTNNEQFF.

This clonotype was detected ten times or more. The V call is TRBV5-4, the J call TRBJ2-7, with D unresolved. This CDR3 contains 14 residues. CDR1 SGHNT and CDR2 YYREEE come from the germline V gene (reference sequence). V lost 5 bases and J lost 4, with 16 bases in between. This CDR3 is CASRSEISRYEQYF. The CDR3 nucleotides are TGTGCCAGCAGGTCGGAGATCTCTAGGTACGAGCAGTACTTC.

The chain links TRBV30 to TRBJ2-1; 7 bases are shared with TRBD1. Germline CDR1 is GTSNPN and CDR2 is SVGIG (reference sequence). The CDR3 covers 15 residues. The J segment lost 3 bases and the V segment lost 3 bases, leaving 8 bases of the junction unmatched. DNA of the CDR3: TGTGCCTGGAGCCGTGGGAACAGGGGCTACAATGAGCAGTTCTTC. This gives the protein CAWSRGNRGYNEQFF. The full variable domain, rest sourced from reference TRBV30 and TRBJ2-1, is SQTIHQWPATLVQPVGSPLSLECTVEGTSNPNLYWYRQAAGRGLQLLFYSVGIGQISSEVPQNLSASRPQDRQFILSSKKLLLSDSGFYLCAWSRGNRGYNEQFFGPGTRLTVL.

This clonotype appeared a few times. This sequence may be a read error, since a much larger clone differs from it by one base. The chain links TRBV6-5 to TRBJ1-4; D remains ambiguous. Trimming pared 7 bases from V and 5 bases from J, leaving 11 bases between. Per germline, CDR1 MNHEY and CDR2 SVGAGI. The CDR3 contains 13 residues. Here the CDR3 reads CASKAGSNEKLFF. CDR3 bases: TGTGCCAGCAAGGCGGGGTCCAATGAAAAACTGTTTTTT.

This clonotype was counted ten times or more. DNA of the CDR3: TGTGCCAGCAGCCTCGGTGATCCCATTTCAGGCTTGACCGGGGAGCTGTTTTTT. This sequence encodes CASSLGDPISGLTGELFF. The rearrangement joins TRBV3-1 to TRBJ2-2; D gene uncertain. The CDR3 runs 18 residues. Germline-derived CDR1 and CDR2 are LGHDT and YNNKEL (reference sequence). Trimming removed 4 bases from V and 5 bases from J, with 23 bases in between.

In its sample, this clonotype was seen many times. This chain uses TRBV7-1 with TRBJ1-2; D call uncertain. TRBV7-1 is flagged as an ORF with uncertain function. The CDR3 is 17 residues long. Trimming pared 4 bases from V and 4 bases from J, leaving 22 bases between. CDR3 nucleotide sequence: TGTGCCAGCAGCTTAGTTTGTCACGAGGGAAAGACCTATGGCTACACCTTC. This gives the protein CASSLVCHEGKTYGYTF.

This clonotype appeared a few times. The J gene is TRBJ2-3, the V gene TRBV14, with 7 bases that match TRBD2. Germline lookup yields CDR1 SGHDN and CDR2 FVKESK. The CDR3 has 14 amino acids. V was pared by 9 bases and J by 0 bases, with 6 bases of the junction left unmatched. Written as DNA, the CDR3 is TGTGCCAGTAAAAGCGGGGTGAGCACAGATACGCAGTATTTT. Its protein product is CASKSGVSTDTQYF.

This clonotype was seen repeatedly, ten times or more. The rearrangement uses TRBV29-1 and TRBJ1-5; weak D call: TRBD1 (6 bases). The CDR3 runs to 13 residues. The germline V gene encodes CDR1 SQVTM and CDR2 ANQGSEA. V lost 7 bases and J lost 8, with 18 bases in between. The CDR3: CSAEIGGGKPQHF. Written as DNA, the CDR3 is TGCAGCGCCGAGATTGGGGGCGGAAAGCCCCAGCATTTT. Full variable domain (remainder filled in from reference TRBV29-1 and TRBJ1-5): SAVISQKPSRDICQRGTSLTIQCQVDSQVTMMFWYRQQPGQSLTLIATANQGSEATYESGFVIDKFPISRPNLTFSTLTVSNMSPEDSSIYLCSAEIGGGKPQHFGDGTRLSIL.

This clonotype was found many times. The rearrangement uses TRBV28 and TRBJ1-1, with D unresolved. CDR1 is MDHEN and CDR2 is SYDVKM in the germline V gene. The CDR3 sequence is 11 residues long. V was clipped by 8 bases and J by 3 bases, with 7 bases between them. As DNA, the CDR3 is TGTGCCAGCCGCCGGGACACTGAAGCTTTCTTT. This encodes CASRRDTEAFF.

The gene calls are TRBV5-8 and TRBJ1-2; D unresolved. This CDR3 region has 16 residues. Per germline, CDR1 SGHTS and CDR2 YDEGEE. V was shortened by 7 bases and J by 4 bases, with 23 bases between the two germline ends. CDR3 loop: CASYMFHPRKIYGYTF. In DNA, the CDR3 is TGTGCCAGCTATATGTTTCATCCACGAAAGATCTATGGCTACACCTTC.